This T cell receptor (beta chain) appears in the sequencing data of a study of T cells after yellow fever vaccination. Study details: When fractions had low cell numbers, they were prepared with SMART-Seq v4 Ultra Low Input.

For TCR, cDNA came from 5'RACE template switching, which added a universal primer site and UMIs. TCRdb re-called the 5' RACE reads with MiXCR, one entry per CDR3 protein. The sample includes roughly 330,000 distinct CDR3 sequences, roughly 4.3% of them seen just once. This clonotype was found many times. The specimen was PBMCs, collected 5 days after the yellow fever booster vaccination. The clonotype was recovered from a man younger than 30 who received the YFV17D yellow fever vaccine.

In DNA form, the CDR3 reads TGCGCCAGCAGCTTGCGGGTGGGGTACTACGAGCAGTACTTC. This gives the protein CASSLRVGYYEQYF. The V call is TRBV5-1, the J call TRBJ2-7; the D is unclear. This CDR3 is built from 14 residues. V was cut by 1 base and J by 3 bases, with 11 bases left in between. The germline gives CDR1 SGHRS, CDR2 YFSETQ.